This TCR beta chain appears in the sequencing data of a study of T cell changes during pregnancy in multiple sclerosis. Germline V CDR1 and CDR2: MNHNS, SASEGT. The V gene lost 2 bases and the J gene lost 5 bases, with 15 bases spanning the gap. The CDR3 sequence is 15 residues long. TCRdb's table, derived via immunoSEQ multiplex PCR, lists solely in-frame clones and lacks some. The sample has some 32,000 clones, 75% to 95% seen once. The sequenced sample was CD8+ T cells from peripheral blood mononuclear cells, obtained in the second trimester of pregnancy. The V and J genes are TRBV6-1 and TRBJ1-2; unclear D gene. The receptor was isolated from a female donor with multiple sclerosis, enrolled in a pregnancy study. In nucleotides, the CDR3 is TGTGCCAGCAGTGAACCAGCCCGTTGGGCTTATGGCTACACCTTC. Protein product: CASSEPARWAYGYTF.